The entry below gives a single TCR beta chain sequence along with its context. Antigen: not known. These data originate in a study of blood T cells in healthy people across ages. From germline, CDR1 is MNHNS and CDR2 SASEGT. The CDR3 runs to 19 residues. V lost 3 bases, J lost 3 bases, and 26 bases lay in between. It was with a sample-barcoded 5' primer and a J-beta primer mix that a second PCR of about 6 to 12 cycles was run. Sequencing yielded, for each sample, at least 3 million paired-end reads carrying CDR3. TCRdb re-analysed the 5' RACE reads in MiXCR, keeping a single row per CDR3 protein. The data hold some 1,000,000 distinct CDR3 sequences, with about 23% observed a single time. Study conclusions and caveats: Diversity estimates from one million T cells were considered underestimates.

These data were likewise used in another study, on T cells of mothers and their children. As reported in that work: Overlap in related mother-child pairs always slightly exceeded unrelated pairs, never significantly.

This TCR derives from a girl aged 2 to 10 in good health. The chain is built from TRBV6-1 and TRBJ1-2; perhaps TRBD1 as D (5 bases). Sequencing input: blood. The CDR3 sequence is CASSEVGATEISGDYGYTF. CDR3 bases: TGTGCCAGCAGTGAGGTCGGGGCCACTGAGATCTCCGGGGACTATGGCTACACCTTC.